Listed below are T cell receptor beta chains from one sample, sequenced in a study of T cell repertoires in cytomegalovirus infection. Each CDR3 protein is one row after TCRdb ran MiXCR on the reads. The sample shows fewer than 250,000 distinct CDR3 sequences, about 23% of them seen only once. Sequenced sample: CD8+ T cells from PBMCs. All receptors come from a human donor in good health (CMV status not recorded). Some clones in this sample may be carry-over from other donors' samples. Each CDR3 is given with its conserved first and last residue. The D gene is left open where the match is weak. The size entry is marked missing in some rows and otherwise reads once, few, many or a size class.

V,D,length,size,J,DNA,CDR3
TRBV7-9,TRBD1,12,many,TRBJ2-7,TGTGCCAGCAGCCCAGGGGGCGTCGAGCAGTACTTC,CASSPGGVEQYF
TRBV18,TRBD1,16,few,TRBJ2-2,TGTGCCAGCTCACGAGACAGGGTACTCGGCACCGGGGAGCTGTTTTTT,CASSRDRVLGTGELFF
TRBV25-1,.,13,.,TRBJ2-7,TGTGCCAGCAGTGAGGGGACAATCTACGAGCAGTACTTC,CASSEGTIYEQYF
TRBV9,.,17,many,TRBJ1-5,TGTGCCAGCAGCGAAGGTCCCTGGGAGTTCGGCAATCAGCCCCAGCATTTT,CASSEGPWEFGNQPQHF
TRBV6-2/TRBV6-3,.,18,few,TRBJ1-6,TGTGCCAGCAGTTACAACGGGGCGGACGAAGCTTTCGATTCACCCCTCCACTTT,CASSYNGADEAFDSPLHF
TRBV7-6,.,14,many,TRBJ1-1,TGTGCCAGCAGCTTAGCGAGGGGGACCACTGAAGCTTTCTTT,CASSLARGTTEAFF
TRBV20-1,.,11,few,TRBJ1-1,TGCAGTGCACACAGTTACACTGAAGCTTTCTTT,CSAHSYTEAFF
TRBV3-1,TRBD1,15,.,TRBJ2-7,TGTGCCAGCAGCCAAGACCGTGAGGGGGCGGACGAGCAGTACTTC,CASSQDREGADEQYF
TRBV28,TRBD2,16,many,TRBJ2-5,TGTGCCAGCAGTTTCCCCCGCGGGGGGGGCCGGGAGACCCAGTACTTC,CASSFPRGGGRETQYF
TRBV13,TRBD2,15,once,TRBJ2-7,TGTGCCAGCAGCCCTGGGACTAGCGGGGTGTACGAGCAGTACTTC,CASSPGTSGVYEQYF
TRBV7-9,TRBD1,13,many,TRBJ2-2,TGTGCCAGCAGGCAGGGGGCGACCGGGGAGCTGTTTTTT,CASRQGATGELFF
TRBV20-1,.,13,.,TRBJ2-1,TGCAGTGCTAGACGGCTTAACTACAATGAGCAGTTCTTC,CSARRLNYNEQFF
TRBV20-1,TRBD2,15,few,TRBJ2-3,TGCAGTGCTAGGGACTTAGCGGGGGGGCCAGATACGCAGTATTTT,CSARDLAGGPDTQYF
TRBV6-5,.,17,many,TRBJ2-3,TGTGCCAGCAGTTACTCTTATTCGGGGACGAGTGCAGATACGCAGTATTTT,CASSYSYSGTSADTQYF
TRBV7-2,.,15,few,TRBJ2-5,TGTGCCAGCAGCTTAGCGCTTGGAGGCGGGGAGACCCAGTACTTC,CASSLALGGGETQYF
TRBV11-1,TRBD2,15,.,TRBJ2-1,TGTGCCAGCAGCCCCGGGACTAGCGACTACAATGAGCAGTTCTTC,CASSPGTSDYNEQFF
TRBV7-2,.,15,few,TRBJ1-4,TGTGCCAGCAGCTTAGCGCACGGTCTTAATGAAAAACTGTTTTTT,CASSLAHGLNEKLFF
TRBV7-8,TRBD2,16,many,TRBJ2-1,TGTGCCAGCAGCCTTCTATCTAGCGGGGGGACGAATGAGCAGTTCTTC,CASSLLSSGGTNEQFF
TRBV7-6,TRBD1,14,many,TRBJ1-3,TGTGCCAGCAGCGTGGACAGGGGGCTCAACACCATATATTTT,CASSVDRGLNTIYF
TRBV19,TRBD1,14,.,TRBJ1-1,TGTGCCAGCCGAGGACAGGGGGCGAGCACTGAAGCTTTCTTT,CASRGQGASTEAFF
TRBV20-1,.,12,many,TRBJ2-1,TGCAGTGCTGGACAGAATTACAATGAGCAGTTCTTC,CSAGQNYNEQFF
TRBV4-1,TRBD2,14,once,TRBJ2-5,TGCGCCAGCAGCCCCGCGTCCGGGGGGGAGACCCAGTACTTC,CASSPASGGETQYF
TRBV7-4,.,16,.,TRBJ2-7,TGTGCCAGCAGCCACGGGGGGCAGGGTTCCCCCTACGAGCAGTACTTC,CASSHGGQGSPYEQYF
TRBV28,TRBD2,14,.,TRBJ2-1,TGTGCCAGCAGTCCCGTAGCGGGGACCAGGGAGCAGTTCTTC,CASSPVAGTREQFF
TRBV28,TRBD1,14,many,TRBJ2-1,TGTGCCAGCAGTGCCCTGGACAGGGAAAATGAGCAGTTCTTC,CASSALDRENEQFF
TRBV30,.,15,many,TRBJ2-1,TGTGCCTGGACCGCAGCAATGGGGGCCCTGAAGGAGCAGTTCTTC,CAWTAAMGALKEQFF
TRBV29-1,TRBD1,16,.,TRBJ2-2,TGCAGCGTTGTAGTCCGGGACAGGGCGAACACCGGGGAGCTGTTTTTT,CSVVVRDRANTGELFF
TRBV5-6,.,13,many,TRBJ2-1,TGTGCCAGCAGCTTAGGTGGGGCGAGTGAGCAGTTCTTC,CASSLGGASEQFF
TRBV7-8,.,13,.,TRBJ2-7,TGTGCCAGCAGCTTACGGGTTCCCTACGAGCAGTACTTC,CASSLRVPYEQYF
TRBV9,TRBD2,15,.,TRBJ2-5,TGTGCCAGCAGCCCCTCCGGGACTAGCGGGAAGACCCAGTACTTC,CASSPSGTSGKTQYF
TRBV19,TRBD1,15,many,TRBJ1-4,TGTGCCAGTAGCCTAATGGGACAGGGCAATGAAAAACTGTTTTTT,CASSLMGQGNEKLFF
TRBV7-9,.,15,many,TRBJ2-7,TGTGCCAGCAGCTTAGTACCAAGTAGCTCCTACGAGCAGTACTTC,CASSLVPSSSYEQYF
TRBV28,.,14,.,TRBJ2-7,TGTGCCAGCAGGATATGGACCGGGACCTACGAGCAGTACTTC,CASRIWTGTYEQYF
TRBV28,.,13,few,TRBJ1-2,TGTGCCAGCAGTTTACAGGCCTCCTATGGCTACACCTTC,CASSLQASYGYTF
TRBV29-1,.,13,many,TRBJ1-1,TGCAGCGTTTCCGGGGACTTGAACACTGAAGCTTTCTTT,CSVSGDLNTEAFF
TRBV10-3,.,17,.,TRBJ1-4,TGTGCCATCAGTGAGGGGCCCCGGGCACGAGCTAATGAAAAACTGTTTTTT,CAISEGPRARANEKLFF
TRBV7-2,TRBD2,21,.,TRBJ2-3,TGTGCCGGCAGCTTAGAGTTGCTGTGGGCTAGCGGGGGGGCAAGCACAGATACGCAGTATTTT,CAGSLELLWASGGASTDTQYF
TRBV7-3,.,15,many,TRBJ2-3,TGTGCCAGCAGCTTAGGTTGGACAAGCACAGATACGCAGTATTTT,CASSLGWTSTDTQYF
TRBV28,TRBD2,17,many,TRBJ2-1,TGTGCCAGCAGTACCGGACTAGCATCTAGCTCCTACAATGAGCAGTTCTTC,CASSTGLASSSYNEQFF
TRBV7-2,TRBD2,15,.,TRBJ2-7,TGTGCCAGCAGCTCTAGCGGGGGGGGGTCCTACGACCAGTACTTC,CASSSSGGGSYDQYF
TRBV10-1,.,17,.,TRBJ2-4,TGCGCCAGCAGTGTGGGCCGACAGGTGCGAGCCAAAAACATTCAGTACTTC,CASSVGRQVRAKNIQYF
TRBV7-9,.,12,few,TRBJ2-7,TGTGCCAGCAGCGTCACAGGGTACGAGCAGTACTTC,CASSVTGYEQYF
TRBV28,.,17,few,TRBJ1-5,TGTGCCAGCAGTTCTACCAAGGCCGGAAAAGGCAATCAGCCCCAGCATTTT,CASSSTKAGKGNQPQHF
TRBV7-6,TRBD2,14,many,TRBJ2-3,TGTGCCAGCAGCTTAGGGGGGGGTCATCATACGCAGTATTTT,CASSLGGGHHTQYF
TRBV6-5,TRBD2,16,few,TRBJ2-5,TGTGCCAGCACCTCTGGACTAGCGGGGGAGGAAGAGACCCAGTACTTC,CASTSGLAGEEETQYF
TRBV19,.,15,.,TRBJ2-1,TGTGCCACCTCCCCGGGACTCGGCTACGACAATGAGCAGTTCTTC,CATSPGLGYDNEQFF
TRBV5-1,TRBD1,16,.,TRBJ2-7,TGCGCCAGCAGCTTGCTGGGGGACAGGTACTCCTACGAGCAGTACTTC,CASSLLGDRYSYEQYF
TRBV10-3,.,12,.,TRBJ1-2,TGTGCCATCAGTGACAGGCCCGACAGCTACACCTTC,CAISDRPDSYTF
TRBV7-3,TRBD1,14,many,TRBJ1-1,TGTGCCAGCAGCTTTCAGGGGGCGGACACTGAAGCTTTCTTT,CASSFQGADTEAFF